The source of this T cell receptor (beta chain) is a study of shared clonotypes between healthy human individuals. Turning to the study itself: Every donor yielded three CD4 naive, three CD4 memory, two CD8 naive and one CD8 memory plate.

This clone has just a few counts. This same CDR3 is encoded by further DNA sequences in the sample. TCRdb's table, derived via immunoSEQ multiplex PCR, lists solely in-frame clones and lacks some. This sample has about 1,900,000 clones, with around 96% found just once. The naive CD8 fraction comprised CD45RO-negative cells positively selected for CCR7 and excluded terminally differentiated effector memory CD45RA+ cells. The sample comprised naive CD8+ T cells sorted from blood. The receptor comes from a man aged 18 to 29 in good health.

In DNA form, the CDR3 reads TGTGCCAGCAGTTTACGAGATACTGAAGCTTTCTTT. Protein: CASSLRDTEAFF. The chain has TRBV28 and TRBJ1-1; the D is unclear. The CDR3 runs 12 residues. The V and J ends lost 2 bases and 5 bases respectively, with 6 bases between them. Germline lookup yields CDR1 MDHEN and CDR2 SYDVKM.